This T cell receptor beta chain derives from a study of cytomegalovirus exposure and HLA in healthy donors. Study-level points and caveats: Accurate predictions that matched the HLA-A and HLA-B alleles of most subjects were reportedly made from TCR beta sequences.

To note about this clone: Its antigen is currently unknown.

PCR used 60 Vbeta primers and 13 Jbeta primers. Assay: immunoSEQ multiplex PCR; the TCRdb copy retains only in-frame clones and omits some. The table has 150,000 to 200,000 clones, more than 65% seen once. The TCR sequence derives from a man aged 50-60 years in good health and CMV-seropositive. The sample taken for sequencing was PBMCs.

CDR3 loop: CASSLEGTPYYEQYF. The CDR3 DNA is TGTGCCAGCAGCTTAGAAGGGACACCTTACTACGAGCAGTACTTC. The V call is TRBV7-6, the J call TRBJ2-7; tentatively, D is TRBD1 (6 bases). The CDR3 spans 15 residues. The germline V gene has CDR1 SGHVS and CDR2 FNYEAQ. V gave up 1 base and J gave up 3 bases, with 13 bases separating them.